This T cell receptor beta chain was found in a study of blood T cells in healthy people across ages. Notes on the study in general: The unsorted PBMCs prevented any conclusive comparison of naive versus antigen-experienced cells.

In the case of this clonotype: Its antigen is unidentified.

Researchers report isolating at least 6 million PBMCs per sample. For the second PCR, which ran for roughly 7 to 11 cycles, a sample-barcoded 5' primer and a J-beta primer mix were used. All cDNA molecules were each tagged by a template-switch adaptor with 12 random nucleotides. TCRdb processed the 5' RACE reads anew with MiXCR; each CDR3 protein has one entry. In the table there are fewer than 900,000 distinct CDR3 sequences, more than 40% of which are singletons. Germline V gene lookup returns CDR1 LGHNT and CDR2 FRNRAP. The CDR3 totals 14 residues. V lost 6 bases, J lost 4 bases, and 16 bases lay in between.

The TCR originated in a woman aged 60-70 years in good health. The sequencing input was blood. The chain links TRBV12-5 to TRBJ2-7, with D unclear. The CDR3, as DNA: TGTGCTAGTGGCCGCAGGCCTAGGCGATACGAGCAGTACTTC. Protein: CASGRRPRRYEQYF.